This T cell receptor (beta chain) was sequenced during a study of cytomegalovirus exposure and HLA in healthy donors. Study-wide points: 16,951 TCR beta sequences were associated with HLA alleles at 0.05 false discovery rate in a later analysis. The likely explanation for a cluster of highly shared sequence variants was sequencing artifact. Roughly uniform sequencing depth across donors was assumed, possibly incorrectly.

The junction had 7 bases not matched to a gene; V was cut back by 2 bases and J by 5 bases. CDR1 and CDR2 from the germline V gene are SEHNR and FQNEAQ (reference sequence). The CDR3 extends over 15 amino acids. Remarks on this clone: Antigen specificity is unknown.

Vbeta (60) and Jbeta (13) primers were used in the PCR. Libraries were prepared by immunoSEQ multiplex PCR; TCRdb keeps only in-frame clonotypes and omits some of them. The repertoire holds 250,000 or so clones, with over 70% as singletons. This chain connects TRBV7-9 to TRBJ2-3; 7 nucleotides agree with TRBD2. The specimen was PBMCs. The TCR was taken from a woman aged 55-70 years in good health and CMV-seropositive. CDR3 coding DNA: TGTGCCAGCAGCTTATTCCATGGGGGGGTAGATACGCAGTATTTT. Protein: CASSLFHGGVDTQYF. The whole variable domain, filled in from reference TRBV7-9 and TRBJ2-3, reads DTGVSQNPRHKITKRGQNVTFRCDPISEHNRLYWYRQTLGQGPEFLTYFQNEAQLEKSRLLSDRFSAERPKGSFSTLEIQRTEQGDSAMYLCASSLFHGGVDTQYFGPGTRLTVL.